The source of this T cell receptor beta chain is a study of human T cells and chemical hapten exposure. Unique molecular identifiers were affixed to discrete cDNA molecules within the library. From the 5' RACE reads, TCRdb called clonotypes with MiXCR, one entry per CDR3 protein. This sample has over 70,000 distinct CDR3 sequences; 15% to 20% occur once, and the top ten carry about 6.5%. Trimming pared 1 base from V and 6 bases from J, leaving 4 bases between. This CDR3 spans 12 amino acids. Per the germline V gene, CDR1 is LNHDA and CDR2 is SQIVND (reference sequence). Total RNA came from unfractionated whole blood.

The chain couples TRBV19 to TRBJ2-1, with D unresolved. The receptor was isolated from a female donor in good health. CDR3 sequence reads: CASSIGPNEQFF. The CDR3 DNA reads as TGTGCCAGTAGTATAGGTCCCAATGAGCAGTTCTTC.